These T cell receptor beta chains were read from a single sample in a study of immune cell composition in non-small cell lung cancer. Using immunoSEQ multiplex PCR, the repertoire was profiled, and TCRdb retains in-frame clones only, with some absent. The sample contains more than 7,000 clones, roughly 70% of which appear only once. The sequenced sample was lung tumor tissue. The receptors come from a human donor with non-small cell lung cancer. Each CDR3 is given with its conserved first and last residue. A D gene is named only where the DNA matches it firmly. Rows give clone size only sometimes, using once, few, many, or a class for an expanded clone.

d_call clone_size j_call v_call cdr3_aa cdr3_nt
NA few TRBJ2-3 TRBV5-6 CASSLVGETSTDTQYF TGTGCCAGCAGCTTGGTTGGGGAGACTAGCACAGATACGCAGTATTTT
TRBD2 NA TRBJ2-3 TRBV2 CASNSGVTDTQYF TGTGCCAGCAATAGCGGGGTCACAGATACGCAGTATTTT
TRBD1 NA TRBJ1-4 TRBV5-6 CASSLVGTGEKLFF TGTGCCAGCAGCTTGGTGGGGACAGGGGAAAAACTGTTTTTT
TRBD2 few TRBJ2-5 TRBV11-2 CASSSAGASGSQETQYF TGTGCCAGCAGCTCGGCCGGAGCTAGCGGGAGCCAAGAGACCCAGTACTTC
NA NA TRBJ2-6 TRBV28 CASSSGLTGANVLTF TGTGCCAGCAGCTCAGGACTTACTGGGGCCAACGTCCTGACTTTC
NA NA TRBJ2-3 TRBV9 CASSRGMGTDTQYF TGTGCCAGCAGCAGAGGGATGGGCACAGATACGCAGTATTTT
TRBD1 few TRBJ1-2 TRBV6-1 CASSDYRGSDYGYTF TGTGCCAGCAGTGACTACAGGGGATCCGACTATGGCTACACCTTC
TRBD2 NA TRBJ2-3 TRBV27 CASSQLLAGPRRYTQYF TGTGCCAGCAGTCAGTTACTAGCGGGCCCCAGGAGGTATACGCAGTATTTT
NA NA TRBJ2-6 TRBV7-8 CASSHRDTSGANVLTF TGTGCCAGCAGCCACCGGGACACCTCTGGGGCCAACGTCCTGACTTTC
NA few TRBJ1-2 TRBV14 CASRPQGTNYGYTF TGTGCCAGCAGACCTCAGGGGACTAACTATGGCTACACCTTC
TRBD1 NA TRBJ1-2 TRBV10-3 CAISANPGTGGPRYTF TGTGCCATCAGTGCCAACCCGGGGACAGGGGGCCCCCGCTACACCTTC
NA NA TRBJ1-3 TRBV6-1 CASSGGGGPGNTIYF TGTGCCAGCAGTGGAGGGGGGGGCCCTGGAAACACCATATATTTT
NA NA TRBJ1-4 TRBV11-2 CASRRSATNEKLFF TGTGCCAGCAGGCGCAGCGCAACTAATGAAAAACTGTTTTTT
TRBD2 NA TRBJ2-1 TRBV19 CASSIKGGRPHNEQFF TGTGCCAGTAGTATTAAAGGCGGGAGGCCCCACAATGAGCAGTTCTTC
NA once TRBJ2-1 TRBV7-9 CASSPNTRENNEQFF TGTGCCAGCAGCCCCAATACGCGAGAAAACAATGAGCAGTTCTTC
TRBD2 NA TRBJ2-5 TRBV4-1 CASSTRTSGPQETQYF TGCGCCAGCAGCACCCGGACTAGCGGGCCACAAGAGACCCAGTACTTC
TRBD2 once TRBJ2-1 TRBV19 CASSIGRGGLVYNEQFF TGTGCCAGTAGTATTGGGCGGGGGGGCTTGGTCTACAATGAGCAGTTCTTC
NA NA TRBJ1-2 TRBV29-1 CSVGTEANYGYTF TGCAGCGTTGGAACAGAAGCTAACTATGGCTACACCTTC
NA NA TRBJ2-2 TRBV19 CASSIGATGELFF TGTGCCAGTAGTATTGGGGCAACCGGGGAGCTGTTTTTT
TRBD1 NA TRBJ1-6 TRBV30 CACAQGAGYNSPLHF TGTGCCTGTGCTCAGGGGGCCGGCTATAATTCACCCCTCCACTTT
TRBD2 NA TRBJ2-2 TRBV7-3 CASSQNRGGVSGELFF TGTGCCAGCAGCCAAAACCGCGGGGGGGTCTCCGGGGAGCTGTTTTTT
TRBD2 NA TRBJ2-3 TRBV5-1 CASSLGRGADTQYF TGCGCCAGCAGCTTGGGGCGGGGGGCAGATACGCAGTATTTT
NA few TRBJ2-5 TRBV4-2 CASSQGGGNVETQYF TGTGCCAGCAGCCAAGGAGGGGGAAACGTGGAGACCCAGTACTTC
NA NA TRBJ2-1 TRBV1 CTSSQGGGSDNEQFF TGCACCAGCAGCCAAGGGGGGGGCTCCGACAATGAGCAGTTCTTC
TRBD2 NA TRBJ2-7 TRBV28 CASSLGGTMASYEQYF TGTGCCAGCAGCTTGGGGGGGACGATGGCTTCCTACGAGCAGTACTTC
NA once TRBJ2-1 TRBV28 CASGPLPEQFF TGTGCCAGCGGCCCTCTCCCTGAGCAGTTCTTC
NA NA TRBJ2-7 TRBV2 CASSEQGLSYEQYF TGTGCCAGCAGTGAACAGGGACTCTCCTACGAGCAGTACTTC
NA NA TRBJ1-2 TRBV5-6 CASSHPRPVGYTF TGTGCCAGCTCCCACCCGCGCCCTGTGGGCTACACCTTC
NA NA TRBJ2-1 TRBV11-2 CASTLRMGGAIYNEQFF TGTGCCAGCACCTTACGGATGGGGGGTGCCATATACAATGAGCAGTTCTTC
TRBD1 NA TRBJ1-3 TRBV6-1 CASRQQGTGNTIYF TGTGCCAGCAGGCAACAGGGGACTGGAAACACCATATATTTT
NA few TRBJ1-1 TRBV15 CATSRDRAGAGGGVNTEAFF TGTGCCACCAGCAGAGATCGGGCCGGTGCCGGGGGAGGAGTGAACACTGAAGCTTTCTTT
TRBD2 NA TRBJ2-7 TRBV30 CAWSFSGTEQYF TGTGCCTGGAGTTTTAGCGGGACCGAGCAGTACTTC
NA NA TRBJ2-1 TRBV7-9 CASSQGAGTRNEQFF TGTGCCAGCAGCCAAGGGGCCGGGACTCGCAATGAGCAGTTCTTC
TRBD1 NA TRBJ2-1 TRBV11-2 CASSLLIGTGYNEQFF TGTGCCAGCAGCTTGCTCATCGGGACAGGGTACAATGAGCAGTTCTTC
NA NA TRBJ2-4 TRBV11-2 CASSLDRDIQYF TGTGCCAGCAGCTTAGACAGGGACATTCAGTACTTC
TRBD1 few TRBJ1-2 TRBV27 CASSFTGGYGYTF TGTGCCAGCAGTTTTACAGGGGGCTATGGCTACACCTTC
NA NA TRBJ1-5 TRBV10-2 CASSDGGNQPQHF TGCGCCAGCAGTGACGGGGGCAATCAGCCCCAGCATTTT
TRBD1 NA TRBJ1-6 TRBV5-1 CASSLTGGNSPLHF TGCGCCAGCAGCCTGACAGGGGGCAATTCACCCCTCCACTTT
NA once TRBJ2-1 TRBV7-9 CASSLSAALNNEQFF TGTGCCAGCAGCCTTAGCGCCGCACTTAACAATGAGCAGTTCTTC
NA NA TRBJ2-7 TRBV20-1 CSAQASYEQYF TGCAGTGCGCAGGCCTCCTACGAGCAGTACTTC